The sequence of this T cell receptor beta chain was determined in a study of T cell changes during pregnancy in multiple sclerosis. The CDR3 runs 16 residues. V dropped 5 bases and J dropped 2 bases, with 19 bases sitting between them. Germline CDR1 reads SGHVS; CDR2 reads FNYEAQ. TCRdb keeps only in-frame clones here, not all; method: immunoSEQ multiplex PCR. Among tens of thousands of clones listed, about 90% were seen once. The sequence derives from a female donor with multiple sclerosis, enrolled in a pregnancy study. The sample consisted of CD4+ T cells from peripheral blood mononuclear cells, taken in the second trimester of pregnancy. This rearrangement joins TRBV7-6 to TRBJ2-7, with a tentative D call TRBD2 (5 bases). The CDR3 nucleotides read TGTGCCAGCAGCCAAGACTTAGGGAGATTGGCCTACGAGCAGTACTTC. It is translated as CASSQDLGRLAYEQYF.